A single sample is the source of the 6 T cell receptor beta chains below, sequenced in a study of response to subunit inactivated influenza vaccine. Each CDR3 protein is one row after TCRdb ran MiXCR on the RT-PCR reads. This sample has about 160,000 distinct CDR3 sequences; around a tenth occur once, and the top ten carry 35% to 40%. The source was CD8+ T cells sorted from PBMCs, collected roughly 24 months after vaccination. The source of these receptors is a man aged 50 to 69 who received an inactivated influenza vaccine.

CDR3 in amino acids: CASSVGTSSTYEQYF. CDR3 nucleotide sequence: TGTGCCAGCAGCGTCGGGACATCCAGTACCTACGAGCAGTACTTC. V is TRBV9 and J is TRBJ2-7, with D possibly TRBD1 on 6 matching bases. This CDR3 region has 15 residues. Trimming stripped 2 bases from V and 2 bases from J, with 14 bases between. CDR1 SGDLS and CDR2 YYNGEE come from the germline V gene.

The V call is TRBV6-1, the J call TRBJ2-5; no reliable D call. Germline CDR1 is MNHNS and CDR2 is SASEGT. CDR3 length: 14 residues. V was cut by 5 bases and J by 5 bases, with 15 bases left in between. For the CDR3, the DNA is TGTGCCAGCAGTCAGAAAGTGTGGCAGGAGACCCAGTACTTC. Its protein is CASSQKVWQETQYF.

This clonotype was counted between two and nine times. V and J are TRBV18 and TRBJ2-3; no clear D gene. CDR1 and CDR2 from the germline V gene are KGHSH and LQKENI. V was clipped by 6 bases and J by 2 bases, with 6 bases between them. The CDR3 is 12 amino acids. CDR3 loop: CASSTSTDTQYF. Here the CDR3 DNA reads TGTGCCAGCTCGACCTCCACAGATACGCAGTATTTT.

This clonotype occurred a few times. The chain joins TRBV2 to TRBJ2-7; D gene ambiguous. The V and J ends lost 4 bases and 1 base respectively, with 11 bases between them. The germline gives CDR1 SNHLY, CDR2 FYNNEI. There are 14 residues in the CDR3. For the CDR3, the DNA is TGTGCCAGCAGTGGGGTAGGTCCTTCCTACGAGCAGTACTTC. This sequence encodes CASSGVGPSYEQYF.

The chain carries TRBV7-8 and TRBJ2-3, with no clear D. V lost 2 bases and J lost 1, with 10 bases in between. The CDR3 consists of 15 residues. Germline loops: CDR1 SGHVS, CDR2 FQNEAQ. The CDR3: CASSLPPKGTDTQYF. CDR3 nucleotides: TGTGCCAGCAGCTTACCTCCTAAAGGCACAGATACGCAGTATTTT.

The rearrangement links TRBV20-1 to TRBJ2-7; D is uncertain. The CDR3 runs 15 residues. Germline V lookup: CDR1 DFQATT, CDR2 SNEGSKA (reference sequence). V was trimmed by 2 bases and J by 0 bases, leaving 14 bases between them. Written as DNA, the CDR3 is TGCAGTGCTAGAAGCCTCATGGCTAGCTCCTACGAGCAGTACTTC. It specifies CSARSLMASSYEQYF.